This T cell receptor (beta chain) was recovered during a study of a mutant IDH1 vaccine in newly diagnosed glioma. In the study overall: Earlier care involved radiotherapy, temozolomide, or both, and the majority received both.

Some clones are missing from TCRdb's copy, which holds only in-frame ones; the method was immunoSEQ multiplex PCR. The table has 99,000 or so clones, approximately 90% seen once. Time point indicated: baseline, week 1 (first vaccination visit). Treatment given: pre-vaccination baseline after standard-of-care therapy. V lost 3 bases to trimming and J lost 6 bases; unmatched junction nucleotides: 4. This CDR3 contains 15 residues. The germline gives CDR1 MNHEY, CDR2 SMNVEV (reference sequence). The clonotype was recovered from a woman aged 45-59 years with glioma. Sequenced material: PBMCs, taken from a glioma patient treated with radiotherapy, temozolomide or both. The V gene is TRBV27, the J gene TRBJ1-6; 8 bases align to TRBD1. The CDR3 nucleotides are TGTGCCAGCAGTTTCAGGGGGCGGAGTAATTCACCCCTCCACTTT. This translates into CASSFRGRSNSPLHF.